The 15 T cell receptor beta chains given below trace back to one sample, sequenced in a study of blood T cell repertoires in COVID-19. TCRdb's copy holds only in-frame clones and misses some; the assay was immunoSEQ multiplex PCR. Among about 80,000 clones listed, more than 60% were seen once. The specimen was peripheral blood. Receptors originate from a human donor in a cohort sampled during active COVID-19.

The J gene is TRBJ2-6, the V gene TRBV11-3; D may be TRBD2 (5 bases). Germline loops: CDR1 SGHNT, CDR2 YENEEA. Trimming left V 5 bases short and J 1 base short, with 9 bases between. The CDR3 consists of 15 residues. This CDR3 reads CASSDYPSGANVLTF. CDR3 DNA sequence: TGTGCCAGCAGCGACTATCCGTCTGGGGCCAACGTCCTGACTTTC.

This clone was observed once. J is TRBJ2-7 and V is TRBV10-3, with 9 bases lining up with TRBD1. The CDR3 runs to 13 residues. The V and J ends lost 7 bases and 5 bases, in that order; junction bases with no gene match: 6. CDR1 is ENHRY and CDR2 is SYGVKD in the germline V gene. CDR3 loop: CAITEDRGDEQYF. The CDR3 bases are TGTGCCATCACCGAGGACAGGGGCGACGAGCAGTACTTC.

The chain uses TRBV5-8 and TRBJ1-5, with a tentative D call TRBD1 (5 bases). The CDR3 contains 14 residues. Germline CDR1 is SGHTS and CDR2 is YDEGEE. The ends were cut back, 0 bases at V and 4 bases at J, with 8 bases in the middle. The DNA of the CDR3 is TGTGCCAGCAGCTTGGGACAGTTTAATCAGCCCCAGCATTTT. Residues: CASSLGQFNQPQHF.

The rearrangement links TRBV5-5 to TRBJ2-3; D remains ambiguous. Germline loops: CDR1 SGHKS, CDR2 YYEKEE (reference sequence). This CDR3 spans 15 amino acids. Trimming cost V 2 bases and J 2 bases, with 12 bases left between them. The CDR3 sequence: CASSLASFPTDTQYF. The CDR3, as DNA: TGTGCCAGCAGCTTAGCTTCATTTCCCACAGATACGCAGTATTTT.

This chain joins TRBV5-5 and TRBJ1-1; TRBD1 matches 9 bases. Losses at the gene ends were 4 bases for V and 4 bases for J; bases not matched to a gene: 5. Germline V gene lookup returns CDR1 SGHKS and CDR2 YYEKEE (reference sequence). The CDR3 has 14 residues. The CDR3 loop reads CASSHGQGSTEAFF. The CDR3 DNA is TGTGCCAGCAGCCACGGACAGGGGAGCACTGAAGCTTTCTTT.

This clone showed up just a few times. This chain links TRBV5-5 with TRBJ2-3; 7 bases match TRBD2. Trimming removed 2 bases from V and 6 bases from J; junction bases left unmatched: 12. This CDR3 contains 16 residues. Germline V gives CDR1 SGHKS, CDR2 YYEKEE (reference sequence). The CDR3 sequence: CASSFQVAGGEDTQYF. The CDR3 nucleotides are TGTGCCAGCAGCTTTCAAGTAGCGGGTGGGGAGGATACGCAGTATTTT.

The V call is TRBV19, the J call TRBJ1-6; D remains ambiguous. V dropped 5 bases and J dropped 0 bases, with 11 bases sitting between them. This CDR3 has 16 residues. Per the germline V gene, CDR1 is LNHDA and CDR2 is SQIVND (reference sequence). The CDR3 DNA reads TGTGCCAGTAGTTACCTCATGAGCTCCTATAATTCACCCCTCCACTTT. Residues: CASSYLMSSYNSPLHF.

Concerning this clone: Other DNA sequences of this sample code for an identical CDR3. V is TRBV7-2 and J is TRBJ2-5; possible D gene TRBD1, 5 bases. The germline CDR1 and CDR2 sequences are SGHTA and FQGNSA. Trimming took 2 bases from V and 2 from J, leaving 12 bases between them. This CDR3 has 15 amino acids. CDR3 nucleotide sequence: TGTGCCAGCAGCTTATCCGCAGGGATTCAAGAGACCCAGTACTTC. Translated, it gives CASSLSAGIQETQYF.

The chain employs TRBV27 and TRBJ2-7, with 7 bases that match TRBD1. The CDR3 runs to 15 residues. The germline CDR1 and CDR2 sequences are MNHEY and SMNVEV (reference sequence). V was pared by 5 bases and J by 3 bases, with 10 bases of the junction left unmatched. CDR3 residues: CASSHQRDSHYEQYF. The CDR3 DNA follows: TGTGCCAGCAGTCACCAACGGGACAGCCACTACGAGCAGTACTTC.

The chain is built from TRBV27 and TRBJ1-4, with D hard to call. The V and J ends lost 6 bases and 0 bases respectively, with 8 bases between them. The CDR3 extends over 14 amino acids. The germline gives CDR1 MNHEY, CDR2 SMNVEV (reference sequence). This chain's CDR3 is CASRASATNEKLFF. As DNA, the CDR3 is TGTGCCAGCAGGGCCAGTGCAACTAATGAAAAACTGTTTTTT. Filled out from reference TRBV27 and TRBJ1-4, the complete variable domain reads EAQVTQNPRYLITVTGKKLTVTCSQNMNHEYMSWYRQDPGLGLRQIYYSMNVEVTDKGDVPEGYKVSRKEKRNFPLILESPSPNQTSLYFCASRASATNEKLFFGSGTQLSVL.

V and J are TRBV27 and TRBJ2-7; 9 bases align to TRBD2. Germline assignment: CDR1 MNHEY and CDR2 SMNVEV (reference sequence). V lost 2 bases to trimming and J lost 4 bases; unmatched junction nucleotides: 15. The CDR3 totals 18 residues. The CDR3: CASSLGSDRLAELYEQYV. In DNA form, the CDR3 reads TGTGCCAGCAGTTTAGGGTCTGACCGACTAGCGGAACTTTACGAGCAGTACGTC.

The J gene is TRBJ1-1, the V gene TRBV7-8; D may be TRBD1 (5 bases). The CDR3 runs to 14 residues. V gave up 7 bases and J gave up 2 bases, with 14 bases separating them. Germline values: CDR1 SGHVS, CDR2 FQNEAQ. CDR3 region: CASTIGGVNTEAFF. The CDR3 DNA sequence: TGTGCCAGCACCATTGGAGGGGTAAACACTGAAGCTTTCTTT.

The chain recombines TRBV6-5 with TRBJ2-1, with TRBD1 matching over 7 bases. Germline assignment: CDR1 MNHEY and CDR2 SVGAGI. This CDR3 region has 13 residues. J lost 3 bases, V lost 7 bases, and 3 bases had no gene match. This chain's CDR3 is CASNWDSYNEQFF. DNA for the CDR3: TGTGCCAGCAATTGGGACAGCTACAATGAGCAGTTCTTC.

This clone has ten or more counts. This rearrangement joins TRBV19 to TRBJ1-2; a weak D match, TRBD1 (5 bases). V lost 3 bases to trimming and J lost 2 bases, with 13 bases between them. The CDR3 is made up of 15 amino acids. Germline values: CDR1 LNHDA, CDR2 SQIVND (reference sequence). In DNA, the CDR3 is TGTGCCAGTAGTATGGGGGGAAAACAAAACTATGGCTACACCTTC. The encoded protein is CASSMGGKQNYGYTF.

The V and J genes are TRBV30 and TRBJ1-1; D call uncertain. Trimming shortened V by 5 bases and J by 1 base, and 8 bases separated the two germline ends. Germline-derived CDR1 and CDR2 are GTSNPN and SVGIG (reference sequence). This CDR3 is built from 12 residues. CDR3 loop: CAWEAPNTEAFF. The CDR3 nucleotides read TGTGCCTGGGAGGCACCGAACACTGAAGCTTTCTTT.